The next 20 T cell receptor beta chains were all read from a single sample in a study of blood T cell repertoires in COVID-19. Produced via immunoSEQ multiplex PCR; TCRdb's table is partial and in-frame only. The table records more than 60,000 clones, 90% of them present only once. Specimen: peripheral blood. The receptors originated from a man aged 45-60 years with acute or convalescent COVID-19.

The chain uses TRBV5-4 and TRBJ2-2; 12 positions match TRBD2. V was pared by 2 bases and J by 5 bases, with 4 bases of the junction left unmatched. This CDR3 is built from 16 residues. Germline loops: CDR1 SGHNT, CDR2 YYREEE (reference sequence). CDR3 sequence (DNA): TGTGCCAGCAGCTTAAGACTAGCGGGAGCTACCGGGGAGCTGTTTTTT. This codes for CASSLRLAGATGELFF.

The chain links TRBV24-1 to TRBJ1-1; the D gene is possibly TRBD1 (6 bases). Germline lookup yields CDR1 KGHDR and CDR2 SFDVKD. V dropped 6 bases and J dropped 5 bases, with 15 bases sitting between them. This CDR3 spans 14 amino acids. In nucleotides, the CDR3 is TGTGCCACCAGTCCAATACAGGGAGGGACTGAAGCTTTCTTT. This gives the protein CATSPIQGGTEAFF.

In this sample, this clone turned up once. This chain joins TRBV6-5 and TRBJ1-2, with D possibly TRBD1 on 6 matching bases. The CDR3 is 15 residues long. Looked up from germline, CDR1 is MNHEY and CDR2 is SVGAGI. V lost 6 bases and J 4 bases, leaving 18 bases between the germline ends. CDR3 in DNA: TGTGCCAGCAGCTGGGGATTACAGGGAGCCTATGGCTACACCTTC. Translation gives CASSWGLQGAYGYTF.

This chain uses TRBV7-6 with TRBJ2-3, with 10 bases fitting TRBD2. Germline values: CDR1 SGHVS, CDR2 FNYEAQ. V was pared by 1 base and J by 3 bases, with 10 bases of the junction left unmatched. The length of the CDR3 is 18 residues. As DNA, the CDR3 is TGTGCCAGCAGCTTAGAGGCTAGCGGGAGTCTGATGACAGATACGCAGTATTTT. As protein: CASSLEASGSLMTDTQYF.

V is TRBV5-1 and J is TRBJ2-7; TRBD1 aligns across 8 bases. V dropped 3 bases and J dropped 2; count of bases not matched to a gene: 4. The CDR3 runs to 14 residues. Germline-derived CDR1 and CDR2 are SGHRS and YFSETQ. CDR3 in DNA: TGCGCCAGCAGCTCGGACAGGGTGGCCTACGAGCAGTACTTC. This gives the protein CASSSDRVAYEQYF.

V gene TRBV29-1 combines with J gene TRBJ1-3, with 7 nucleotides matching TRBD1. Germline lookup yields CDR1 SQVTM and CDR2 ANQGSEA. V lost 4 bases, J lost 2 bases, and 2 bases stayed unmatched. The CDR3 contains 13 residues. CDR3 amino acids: CSVGDRAGNTIYF. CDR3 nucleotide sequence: TGCAGCGTTGGCGACAGGGCTGGAAACACCATATATTTT.

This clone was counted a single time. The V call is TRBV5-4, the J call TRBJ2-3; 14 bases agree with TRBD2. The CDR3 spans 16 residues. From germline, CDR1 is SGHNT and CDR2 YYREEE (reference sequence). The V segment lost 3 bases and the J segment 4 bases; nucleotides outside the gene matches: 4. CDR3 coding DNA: TGTGCCAGCAGCTCTCGACTAGCGGGAGGGGCAGATACGCAGTATTTT. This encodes CASSSRLAGGADTQYF.

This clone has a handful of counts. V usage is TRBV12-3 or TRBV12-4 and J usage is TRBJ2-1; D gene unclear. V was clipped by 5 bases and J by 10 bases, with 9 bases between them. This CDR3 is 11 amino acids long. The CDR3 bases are TGTGCCAGCAGTCCTAAGTGGGAGCAGTTCTTC. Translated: CASSPKWEQFF.

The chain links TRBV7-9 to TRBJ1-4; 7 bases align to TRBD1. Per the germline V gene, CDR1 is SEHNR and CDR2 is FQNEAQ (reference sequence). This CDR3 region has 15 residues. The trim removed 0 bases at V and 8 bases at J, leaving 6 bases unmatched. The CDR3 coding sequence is TGTGCCAGCAGCTTAGCCAGCTACAGGGGAGAAAAACTGTTTTTT. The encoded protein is CASSLASYRGEKLFF. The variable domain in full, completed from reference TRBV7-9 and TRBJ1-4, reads DTGVSQNPRHKITKRGQNVTFRCDPISEHNRLYWYRQTLGQGPEFLTYFQNEAQLEKSRLLSDRFSAERPKGSFSTLEIQRTEQGDSAMYLCASSLASYRGEKLFFGSGTQLSVL.

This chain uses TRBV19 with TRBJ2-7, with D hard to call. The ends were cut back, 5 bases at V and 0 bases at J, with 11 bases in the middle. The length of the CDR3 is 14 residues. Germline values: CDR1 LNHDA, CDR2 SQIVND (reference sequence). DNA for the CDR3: TGTGCCAGTAGTCCGAGCAGGCTCTCCTACGAGCAGTACTTC. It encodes CASSPSRLSYEQYF.

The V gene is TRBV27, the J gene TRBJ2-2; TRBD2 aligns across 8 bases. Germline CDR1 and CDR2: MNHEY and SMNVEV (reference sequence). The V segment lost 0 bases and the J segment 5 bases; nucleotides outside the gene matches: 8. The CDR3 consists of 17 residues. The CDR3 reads CASSLSPGAGATGELFF. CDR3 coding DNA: TGTGCCAGCAGTTTATCCCCGGGAGCGGGAGCTACCGGGGAGCTGTTTTTT.

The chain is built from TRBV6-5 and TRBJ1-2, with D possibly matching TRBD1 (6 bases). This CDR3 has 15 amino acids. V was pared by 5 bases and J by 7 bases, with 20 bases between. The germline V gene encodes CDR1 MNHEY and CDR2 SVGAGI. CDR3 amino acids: CASSRLIRGFGGYTF. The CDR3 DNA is TGTGCCAGCAGTCGCCTTATCAGGGGCTTTGGTGGCTACACCTTC.

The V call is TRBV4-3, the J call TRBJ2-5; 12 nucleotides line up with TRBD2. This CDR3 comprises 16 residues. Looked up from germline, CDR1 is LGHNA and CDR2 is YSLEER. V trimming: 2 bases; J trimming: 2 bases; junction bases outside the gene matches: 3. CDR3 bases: TGCGCCAGCAGCCAAACACTAGCGGGAGGTCAAGAGACCCAGTACTTC. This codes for CASSQTLAGGQETQYF.

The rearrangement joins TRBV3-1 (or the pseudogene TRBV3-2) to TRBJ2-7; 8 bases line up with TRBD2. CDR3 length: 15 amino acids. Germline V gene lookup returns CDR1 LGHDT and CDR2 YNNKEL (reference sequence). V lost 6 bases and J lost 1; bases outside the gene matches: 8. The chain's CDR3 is CASSYSGSLSYEQYF. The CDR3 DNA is TGTGCCAGCAGTTACAGCGGGAGTTTATCCTACGAGCAGTACTTC.

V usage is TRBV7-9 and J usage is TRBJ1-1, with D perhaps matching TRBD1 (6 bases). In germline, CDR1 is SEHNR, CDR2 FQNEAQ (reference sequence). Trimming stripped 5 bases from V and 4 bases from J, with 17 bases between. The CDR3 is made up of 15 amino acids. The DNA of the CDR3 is TGTGCCAGCAGCCAAGGCGACAGGTCTGGCACTGAAGCTTTCTTT. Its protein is CASSQGDRSGTEAFF.

The CDR3 bases are TGTGCCAGCTCACCAAAATGGTTGGGGGAGGATGGCTACACCTTC. It encodes CASSPKWLGEDGYTF. V gene TRBV18 combines with J gene TRBJ1-2, with a possible D match to TRBD1 (5 bases). The germline V and J ends were trimmed by 2 bases and 6 bases, with 16 bases remaining between them. There are 15 residues in the CDR3. Germline V gene lookup returns CDR1 KGHSH and CDR2 LQKENI. Filled out from reference TRBV18 and TRBJ1-2, the complete variable domain reads NAGVMQNPRHLVRRRGQEARLRCSPMKGHSHVYWYRQLPEEGLKFMVYLQKENIIDESGMPKERFSAEFPKEGPSILRIQQVVRGDSAAYFCASSPKWLGEDGYTFGSGTRLTVV.

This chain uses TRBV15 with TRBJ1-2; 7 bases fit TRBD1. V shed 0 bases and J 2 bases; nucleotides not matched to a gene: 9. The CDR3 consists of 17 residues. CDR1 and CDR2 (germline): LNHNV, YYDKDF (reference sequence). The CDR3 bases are TGTGCCACCAGCAGAGATTTGGGACAGTCTCTAAACTATGGCTACACCTTC. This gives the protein CATSRDLGQSLNYGYTF.

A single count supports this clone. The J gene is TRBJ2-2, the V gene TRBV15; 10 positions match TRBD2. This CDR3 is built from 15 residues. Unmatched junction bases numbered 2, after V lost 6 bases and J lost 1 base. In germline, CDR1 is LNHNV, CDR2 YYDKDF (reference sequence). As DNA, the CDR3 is TGTGCCACCAGGAGCGGGAGGGGGAACACCGGGGAGCTGTTTTTT. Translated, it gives CATRSGRGNTGELFF.

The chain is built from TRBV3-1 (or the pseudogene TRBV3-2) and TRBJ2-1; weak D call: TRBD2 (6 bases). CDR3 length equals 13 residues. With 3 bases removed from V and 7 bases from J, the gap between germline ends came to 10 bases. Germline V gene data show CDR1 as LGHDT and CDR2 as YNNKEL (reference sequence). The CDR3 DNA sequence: TGTGCCAGCAGCCAGATGGCGGGAAATGAGCAGTTCTTC. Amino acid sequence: CASSQMAGNEQFF.

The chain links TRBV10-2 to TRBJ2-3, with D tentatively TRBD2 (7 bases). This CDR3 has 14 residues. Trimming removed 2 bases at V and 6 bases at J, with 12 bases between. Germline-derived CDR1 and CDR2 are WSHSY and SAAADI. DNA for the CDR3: TGCGCCAGCAGTGAGAGTAGGGGGGGGGATACGCAGTATTTT. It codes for CASSESRGGDTQYF.